Listed below are T cell receptor beta chains from one sample, sequenced in a study of T cell responses to AZD1222 COVID-19 vaccine. The repertoire was sequenced with immunoSEQ multiplex PCR; TCRdb's copy has only in-frame clones and lacks some. There are 140,000 to 150,000 clones in the sample; approximately 88% occur only once, and around 16% lies in the top ten. The source material was peripheral blood, sampled on day 0 of AZD1222 vaccination. The source of these receptors is an adult in good health. Both conserved end residues are part of each CDR3. D genes are given only for firm matches. Rows give clone size only sometimes, using once, few, many, or a class for an expanded clone.

D gene	clone size	J gene	V gene	CDR3 protein	CDR3 DNA
TRBD1	NA	TRBJ1-1	TRBV11-1	CASSPPGGQMNTEAFF	TGTGCCAGCAGCCCGCCCGGGGGACAGATGAACACTGAAGCTTTCTTT
NA	NA	TRBJ2-2	TRBV4-3	CASSPDTGGLGELFF	TGCGCCAGCAGCCCGGATACGGGGGGCCTCGGGGAGCTGTTTTTT
TRBD2	once	TRBJ2-5	TRBV3-1/TRBV3-2	CASSHGAGEETQYF	TGTGCCAGCAGCCACGGAGCGGGGGAAGAGACCCAGTACTTC
NA	NA	TRBJ2-1	TRBV4-3	CASSQGPSSGSYNEQFF	TGCGCCAGCAGCCAAGGACCGAGTAGCGGCTCCTACAATGAGCAGTTCTTC
NA	NA	TRBJ2-7	TRBV7-2	CASSSGRVLSSYEQYF	TGTGCCAGCAGCTCCGGCCGGGTTCTAAGCTCCTACGAGCAGTACTTC
TRBD1	many	TRBJ1-2	TRBV7-2	CASSLGQGAAGYTF	TGTGCCAGCAGCTTAGGGCAGGGGGCAGCTGGCTACACCTTC
NA	many	TRBJ1-3	TRBV28	CASSPGTVDSGNTIYF	TGTGCCAGCAGTCCCGGGACGGTCGACTCTGGAAACACCATATATTTT
TRBD1	NA	TRBJ1-6	TRBV3-1/TRBV3-2	CASSQTIGTGGSPLHF	TGTGCCAGCAGCCAAACGATTGGGACAGGGGGATCACCCCTCCACTTT
NA	NA	TRBJ1-2	TRBV5-1	CASRTDSGYGYTF	TGCGCCAGCAGGACGGATAGTGGCTATGGCTACACCTTC
TRBD1	NA	TRBJ1-4	TRBV20-1	CSASQGATEKLFF	TGCAGTGCTAGTCAGGGGGCGACTGAAAAACTGTTTTTT
NA	NA	TRBJ1-3	TRBV5-4	CASGREEDTIYF	TGTGCCAGCGGGAGGGAAGAGGACACCATATATTTT
NA	NA	TRBJ1-1	TRBV5-1	CASSQLDRQNTEAFF	TGCGCCAGCAGCCAACTAGACAGACAGAACACTGAAGCTTTCTTT
NA	NA	TRBJ1-1	TRBV5-1	CASSLEAAGGPTEAFF	TGCGCCAGCAGCTTGGAGGCGGCCGGCGGCCCCACTGAAGCTTTCTTT
NA	NA	TRBJ1-6	TRBV28	CASSPPSGQSSPLHF	TGTGCCAGCAGCCCCCCCTCCGGACAAAGTTCACCCCTCCACTTT
TRBD2	NA	TRBJ2-1	TRBV7-9	CASSISGLAGGYNEQFF	TGTGCCAGCAGCATCAGCGGACTAGCGGGGGGTTACAATGAGCAGTTCTTC
TRBD1	NA	TRBJ1-2	TRBV28	CASSFSGTEFYGYTF	TGTGCCAGCAGTTTTTCCGGGACAGAATTCTATGGCTACACCTTC
NA	NA	TRBJ1-3	TRBV23-1	CASWLFPWNTIYF	TGCGCCAGCTGGTTGTTCCCTTGGAACACCATATATTTT
TRBD2	NA	TRBJ2-3	TRBV7-2	CASRRGDSDTQYF	TGTGCCAGCAGACGGGGGGACTCAGATACGCAGTATTTT
NA	NA	TRBJ2-5	TRBV7-3	CASSLSGVEETQYF	TGTGCCAGCAGCTTATCCGGCGTGGAGGAGACCCAGTACTTC
NA	NA	TRBJ1-5	TRBV19	CASNNRVRNQPQHF	TGTGCCAGTAATAACAGGGTTCGCAATCAGCCCCAGCATTTT
NA	NA	TRBJ1-4	TRBV7-2	CASSSGTTEKLFF	TGTGCCAGCAGCTCCGGGACAACGGAAAAACTGTTTTTT
NA	NA	TRBJ1-2	TRBV28	CASITGGGSVYGYTF	TGTGCCAGCATTACCGGAGGTGGCAGCGTCTATGGCTACACCTTC
NA	once	TRBJ1-2	TRBV28	CASSPGGGTSNYGYTF	TGTGCCAGCAGCCCGGGGGGTGGAACTTCTAACTATGGCTACACCTTC
NA	NA	TRBJ1-2	TRBV7-2	CASSLGGVNYGYTF	TGTGCCAGCAGCTTAGGGGGGGTGAACTATGGCTACACCTTC
NA	NA	TRBJ2-2	TRBV11-3	CASSFFTDANTGELFF	TGTGCCAGCAGCTTTTTTACGGACGCGAACACCGGGGAGCTGTTTTTT
NA	NA	TRBJ1-1	TRBV28	CASSLWNTEAFF	TGTGCCAGCAGTTTATGGAACACTGAAGCTTTCTTT
NA	NA	TRBJ2-5	TRBV7-6	CASSSDYNQETQYF	TGTGCCAGCAGCTCGGACTACAATCAAGAGACCCAGTACTTC
NA	NA	TRBJ2-1	TRBV11-2	CASSATSSSYNEQFF	TGTGCCAGCAGCGCGACCAGCAGCTCCTACAATGAGCAGTTCTTC
TRBD1	NA	TRBJ1-2	TRBV7-2	CASSIGQGAGGYTF	TGTGCCAGCAGCATCGGACAGGGGGCGGGTGGCTACACCTTC
NA	NA	TRBJ2-2	TRBV25-1	CASSDLTWGTGELFF	TGTGCCAGCAGTGACCTCACTTGGGGCACCGGGGAGCTGTTTTTT
NA	NA	TRBJ2-3	TRBV29-1	CSVGGSPRTDTQYF	TGCAGCGTTGGGGGATCCCCCCGCACAGATACGCAGTATTTT
NA	NA	TRBJ1-4	TRBV19	CASSPGAATNEKLFF	TGTGCCAGTAGTCCGGGGGCAGCAACTAATGAAAAACTGTTTTTT
TRBD2	NA	TRBJ2-3	TRBV5-1	CASSKTSGGTDTQYF	TGCGCCAGCAGCAAGACTAGCGGGGGGACAGATACGCAGTATTTT
NA	NA	TRBJ2-6	TRBV7-3	CASSSAQGLFGANVLTF	TGTGCCAGCAGCTCCGCACAGGGTTTGTTCGGGGCCAACGTCCTGACTTTC
NA	NA	TRBJ1-3	TRBV4-3	CASSQVEGNTIYF	TGCGCCAGCAGCCAAGTCGAGGGAAACACCATATATTTT
TRBD1	NA	TRBJ1-2	TRBV28	CASSSSGQGVGNYGYTF	TGTGCCAGCAGCTCCTCGGGACAGGGGGTGGGAAACTATGGCTACACCTTC
TRBD2	NA	TRBJ2-2	TRBV2	CASSGTRGGGKLFF	TGTGCCAGCAGTGGCACGCGGGGGGGCGGAAAGCTGTTTTTT
NA	NA	TRBJ1-1	TRBV7-9	CASSVTSNTEAFF	TGTGCCAGCAGCGTCACGAGCAACACTGAAGCTTTCTTT
TRBD2	NA	TRBJ2-1	TRBV30	CACPTSGGQNEQFF	TGTGCCTGTCCGACTAGCGGGGGCCAGAATGAGCAGTTCTTC
TRBD1	once	TRBJ2-7	TRBV12-3/TRBV12-4	CASRGTGDSEQYF	TGTGCCAGCAGGGGGACAGGGGACTCCGAGCAGTACTTC
NA	NA	TRBJ1-1	TRBV2	CASIQGTEAFF	TGTGCCAGCATCCAGGGTACTGAAGCTTTCTTT
TRBD1	NA	TRBJ1-1	TRBV6-5	CASRKGQGNTEAFF	TGTGCCAGCAGGAAGGGACAGGGGAACACTGAAGCTTTCTTT
NA	once	TRBJ2-2	TRBV21-1	CASSKDGGTGTTGELFF	TGTGCCAGCAGCAAAGACGGGGGGACAGGGACCACCGGGGAGCTGTTTTTT
NA	NA	TRBJ1-1	TRBV19	CASSSQGVGAEAFF	TGTGCCAGTAGTTCTCAGGGTGTCGGCGCTGAAGCTTTCTTT
NA	once	TRBJ1-2	TRBV11-2	CASSLGQGSYGYTF	TGTGCCAGCAGCTTAGGGCAGGGGAGCTATGGCTACACCTTC
TRBD2	NA	TRBJ2-3	TRBV9	CASSVHGGDGDTQYF	TGTGCCAGCAGCGTACACGGGGGGGACGGAGATACGCAGTATTTT
NA	NA	TRBJ1-1	TRBV12-5	CASALGLNTEAFF	TGTGCTAGTGCCTTGGGTCTAAACACTGAAGCTTTCTTT
TRBD1	NA	TRBJ2-2	TRBV7-9	CASSSNRGRRTGELFF	TGTGCCAGCAGTTCCAACAGGGGGCGGAGAACCGGGGAGCTGTTTTTT
TRBD1	NA	TRBJ1-2	TRBV29-1	CSVGTGVSNYGYTF	TGCAGCGTTGGTACAGGGGTATCTAACTATGGCTACACCTTC